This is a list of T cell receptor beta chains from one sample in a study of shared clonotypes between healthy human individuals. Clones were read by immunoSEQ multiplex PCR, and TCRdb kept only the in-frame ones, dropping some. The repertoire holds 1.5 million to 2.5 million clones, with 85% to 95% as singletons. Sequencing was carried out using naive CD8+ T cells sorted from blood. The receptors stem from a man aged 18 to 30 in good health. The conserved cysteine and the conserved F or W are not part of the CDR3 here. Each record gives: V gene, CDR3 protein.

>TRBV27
ASSQGSETQY
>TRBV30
AWSTGQGDSPLH
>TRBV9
ASSFSARGTDAQY
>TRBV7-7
ASSSDLASHNEQF
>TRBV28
ASRRVNTEAF
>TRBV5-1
ASSWDSSYEQY
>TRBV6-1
ASSDIQLYEQY
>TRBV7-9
ASSPNSGALNTGELF
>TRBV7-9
ASSLADRPYEQY
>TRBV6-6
ASGMGAPSSYEQY
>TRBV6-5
ASSYFPGADTQY
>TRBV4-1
ASSLVGSAPLH
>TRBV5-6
ASQGAGDEKLF
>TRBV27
ASSFFRTDTQY
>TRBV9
ASSATGGMSTEAF
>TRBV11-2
ASSPGGGEYEQY
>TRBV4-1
ASSQGLAGHSYEQY
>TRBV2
ASMALAGGRDTQY
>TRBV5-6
ASSLAGQGVGYTEAF
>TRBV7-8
ASSLEGSGGQETQY
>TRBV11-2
ASSLMMNEKLF
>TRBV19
ASLDIPRGDTQY
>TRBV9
ASSVAGHPTDTQY
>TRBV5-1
ASSLATTRIPDTQY
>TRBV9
ASSVGPANYGYT
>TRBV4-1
ASSQDTLAVQVTPDTQY
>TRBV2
ASSDGTAEAF
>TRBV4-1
ASSQLLGNTGELF
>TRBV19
ASGPSIGETQY
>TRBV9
ASSVGLAGEQY
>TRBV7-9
ASRGGSYEQY
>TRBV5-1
ASSLPLSGMRETQY
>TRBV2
ASTRGGQGRPGYT
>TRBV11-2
ASSLARGLGEETQY
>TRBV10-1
ASSEGGQINTGELF
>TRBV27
ASRPLGGSSYEQY
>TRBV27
ASREPGQANNEQF
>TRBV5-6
ASSLEAGVVLEQY
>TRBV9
ASSVFGSSYEQY
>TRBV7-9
ASSLARTGELF
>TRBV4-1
ASSQRQGEGRYNEQF
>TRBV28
ASRPSPGGGEQY
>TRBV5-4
ASSLFDSRRH
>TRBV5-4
ASSLAGSNQPQH
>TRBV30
AWNTKAF
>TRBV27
ASSLGTASSYEQY
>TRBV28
ATDTMVQANTGELF
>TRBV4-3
ASRSGVNTGELF
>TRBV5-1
ASSVRGPPYEQY